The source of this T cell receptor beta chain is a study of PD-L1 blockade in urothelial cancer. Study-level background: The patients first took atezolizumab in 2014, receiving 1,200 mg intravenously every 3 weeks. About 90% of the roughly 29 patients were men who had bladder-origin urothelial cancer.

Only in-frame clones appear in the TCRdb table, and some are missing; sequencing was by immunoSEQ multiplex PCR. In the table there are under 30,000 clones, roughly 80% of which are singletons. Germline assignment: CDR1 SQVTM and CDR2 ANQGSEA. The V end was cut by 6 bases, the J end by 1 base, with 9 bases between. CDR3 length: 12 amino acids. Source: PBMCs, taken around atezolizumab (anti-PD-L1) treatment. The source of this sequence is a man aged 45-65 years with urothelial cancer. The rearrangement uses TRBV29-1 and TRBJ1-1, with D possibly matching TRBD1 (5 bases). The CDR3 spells CSVDSQNTEAFF. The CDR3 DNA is TGCAGCGTCGACAGCCAGAACACTGAAGCTTTCTTT.